The present entry profiles one TCR beta chain with its context. The CDR3 spans 14 residues. Germline V lookup: CDR1 LNHDA, CDR2 SQIVND (reference sequence). Trimming removed 3 bases at V and 4 bases at J, with 10 bases between. The sample belongs to a study of T cell changes during pregnancy in multiple sclerosis. Assay: immunoSEQ multiplex PCR; the TCRdb copy retains only in-frame clones and omits some. The sample consists of roughly 60,000 clones, 80% to 95% of them appearing once. The starting material was peripheral blood, obtained in the second trimester of pregnancy. This receptor was identified in a female donor with multiple sclerosis, enrolled in a pregnancy study. The chain joins TRBV19 to TRBJ2-1; D is perhaps TRBD2 (6 bases). This chain's CDR3 is CASSIGGEYNEQFF. CDR3 DNA sequence: TGTGCCAGTAGTATCGGAGGGGAGTACAATGAGCAGTTCTTC.